The present entry profiles one T cell receptor beta chain with its context. With random hexamers, roughly 0.5 to 1 ug RNA was reverse transcribed. A single record per CDR3 protein comes from TCRdb applying MiXCR to the immunoSEQ multiplex PCR reads. This sample has about 100,000 distinct CDR3 sequences; around 96% occur once, and the top ten carry approximately 0.33%. In germline, CDR1 is DFQATT, CDR2 SNEGSKA (reference sequence). This CDR3 is built from 14 residues. V shed 5 bases and J shed 3 bases, with 17 bases lying between them. This record comes from a study of CD8 T cells in Susac syndrome. Material for sequencing was CD8+ T cells from PBMCs. The TCR originated in a human donor with Susac syndrome. V and J are TRBV20-1 and TRBJ2-7; D uncertain. CDR3 nucleotides: TGCAGTGCTCCTCCTACTGGGAACAACTACGAGCAGTACTTC. It is translated as CSAPPTGNNYEQYF.